This TCR beta chain was recorded in a study of OX40 agonist ivuxolimab in advanced cancers. In the study overall: In this cohort, patients received ivuxolimab, an agonistic anti-OX40 (CD134) antibody. Study-wide results and caveats: In the 0.1 to 3.0 mg/kg range, CD4+ and CD8+ blood T cells had expanded clonally by week 6. Relatively little clonal expansion, among the lowest observed, appeared in partial responders at 0.1-3.0 mg/kg.

Autoimmune disease history or systemic immunosuppression meant exclusion. V gave up 1 base and J gave up 4 bases, with 13 bases separating them. The CDR3 has 15 residues. The germline gives CDR1 SEHNR, CDR2 FQNEAQ (reference sequence). A word on this clone: Antigen: not known.

The protocol was immunoSEQ multiplex PCR, while the TCRdb copy is restricted to in-frame clones and leaves out a portion. The sample yields 60,000 to 65,000 clones, around 84% seen once. The rearrangement uses TRBV7-9 and TRBJ1-2; unclear D gene. The clonotype originates from an adult with an advanced solid tumor such as melanoma, head and neck, liver or kidney cancer. The source was CD4+ or CD8+ T cells sorted from blood, collected in a trial of the OX40 agonist ivuxolimab. The CDR3 protein is CASSLVPSGIYGYTF. In nucleotides, the CDR3 is TGTGCCAGCAGCTTAGTTCCATCCGGGATCTATGGCTACACCTTC. The complete variable domain, with remaining parts taken from reference TRBV7-9 and TRBJ1-2, reads DTGVSQNPRHKITKRGQNVTFRCDPISEHNRLYWYRQTLGQGPEFLTYFQNEAQLEKSRLLSDRFSAERPKGSFSTLEIQRTEQGDSAMYLCASSLVPSGIYGYTFGSGTRLTVV.